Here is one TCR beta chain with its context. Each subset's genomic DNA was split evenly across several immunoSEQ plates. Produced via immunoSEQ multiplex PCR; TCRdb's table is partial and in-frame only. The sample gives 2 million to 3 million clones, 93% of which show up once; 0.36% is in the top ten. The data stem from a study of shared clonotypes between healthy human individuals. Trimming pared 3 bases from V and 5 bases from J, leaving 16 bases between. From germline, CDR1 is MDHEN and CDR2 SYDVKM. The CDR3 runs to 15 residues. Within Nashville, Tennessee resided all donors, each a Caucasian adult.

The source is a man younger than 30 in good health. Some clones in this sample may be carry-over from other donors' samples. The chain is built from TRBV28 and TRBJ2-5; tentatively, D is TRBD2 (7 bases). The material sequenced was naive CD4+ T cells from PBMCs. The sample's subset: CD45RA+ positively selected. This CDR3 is CASSFRRGGGETQYF. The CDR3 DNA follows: TGTGCCAGCAGTTTTCGGCGGGGAGGGGGTGAGACCCAGTACTTC.